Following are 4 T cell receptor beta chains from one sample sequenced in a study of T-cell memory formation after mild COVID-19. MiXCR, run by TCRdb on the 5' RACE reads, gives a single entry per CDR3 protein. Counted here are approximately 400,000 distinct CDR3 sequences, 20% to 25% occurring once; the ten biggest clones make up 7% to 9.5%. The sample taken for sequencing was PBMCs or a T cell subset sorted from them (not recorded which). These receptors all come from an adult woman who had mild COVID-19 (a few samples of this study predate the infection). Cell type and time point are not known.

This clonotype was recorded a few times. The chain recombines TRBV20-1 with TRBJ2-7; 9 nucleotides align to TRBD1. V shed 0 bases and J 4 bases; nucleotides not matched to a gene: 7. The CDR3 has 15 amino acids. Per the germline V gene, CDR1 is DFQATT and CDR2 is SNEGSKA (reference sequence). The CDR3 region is CSARDGTGRWYEQYF. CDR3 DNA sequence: TGCAGTGCTAGAGACGGGACAGGGAGGTGGTACGAGCAGTACTTC.

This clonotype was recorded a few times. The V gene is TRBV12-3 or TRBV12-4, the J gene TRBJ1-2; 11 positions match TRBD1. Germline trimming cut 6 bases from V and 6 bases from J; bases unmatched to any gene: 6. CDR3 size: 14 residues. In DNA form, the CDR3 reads TGTGCCAGCAGCCGCCGGACAGGGGGCAATGGCTACACCTTC. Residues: CASSRRTGGNGYTF.

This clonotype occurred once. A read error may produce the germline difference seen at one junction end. The CDR3 DNA reads TGTGCCAGCAGTGGACTAACTAGCTCCTACAATGGGCAGTTCTTC. Amino acids: CASSGLTSSYNGQFF. This sequence joins TRBV2 and TRBJ2-1; D may be TRBD2 (6 bases). The germline V gene has CDR1 SNHLY and CDR2 FYNNEI. This CDR3 spans 15 amino acids.

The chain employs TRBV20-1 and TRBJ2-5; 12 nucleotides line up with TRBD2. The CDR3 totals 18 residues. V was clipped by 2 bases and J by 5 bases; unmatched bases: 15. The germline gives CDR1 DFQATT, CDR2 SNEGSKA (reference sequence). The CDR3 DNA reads TGCAGTGCTAGAAAGGCAGGGTATACTAGCGGGAGGTGGGAGACCCAGTACTTC. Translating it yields CSARKAGYTSGRWETQYF.